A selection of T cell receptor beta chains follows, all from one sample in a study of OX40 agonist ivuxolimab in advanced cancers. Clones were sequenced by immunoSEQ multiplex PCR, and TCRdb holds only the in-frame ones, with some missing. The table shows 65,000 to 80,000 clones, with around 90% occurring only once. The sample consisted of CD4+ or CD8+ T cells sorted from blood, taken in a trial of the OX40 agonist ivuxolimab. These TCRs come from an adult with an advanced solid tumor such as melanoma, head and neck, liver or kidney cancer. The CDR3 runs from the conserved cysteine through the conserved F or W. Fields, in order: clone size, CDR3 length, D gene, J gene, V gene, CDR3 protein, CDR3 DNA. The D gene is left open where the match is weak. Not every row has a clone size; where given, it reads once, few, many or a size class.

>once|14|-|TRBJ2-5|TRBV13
CASSSRPLQETQYF
TGTGCCAGCAGCTCCAGGCCCCTACAAGAGACCCAGTACTTC
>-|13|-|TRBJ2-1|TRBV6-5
CASSYLGSREQFF
TGTGCCAGCAGTTACCTTGGAAGTCGCGAGCAGTTCTTC
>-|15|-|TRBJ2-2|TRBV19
CASSGLEPNTGELFF
TGTGCCAGTAGCGGCCTGGAGCCGAACACCGGGGAGCTGTTTTTT
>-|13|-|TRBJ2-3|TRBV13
CASSLGRPDTQYF
TGTGCCAGCAGCTTAGGCCGCCCAGATACGCAGTATTTT
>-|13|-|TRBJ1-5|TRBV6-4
CASSAQQDQPQHF
TGTGCCAGCAGTGCGCAACAGGATCAGCCCCAGCATTTT
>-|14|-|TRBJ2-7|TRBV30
CAWSEAGVDYEQYF
TGTGCCTGGAGTGAGGCAGGGGTAGACTACGAGCAGTACTTC
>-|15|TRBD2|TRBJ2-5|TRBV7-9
CASSPRGSEQETQYF
TGTGCCAGCAGCCCGCGGGGGAGCGAGCAAGAGACCCAGTACTTC
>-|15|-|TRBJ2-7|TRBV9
CASSVGWGPSYEQYF
TGTGCCAGCAGCGTAGGATGGGGGCCCTCCTACGAGCAGTACTTC
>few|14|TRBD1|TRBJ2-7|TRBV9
CASSVATGWDEQYF
TGTGCCAGCAGCGTAGCGACAGGGTGGGACGAGCAGTACTTC
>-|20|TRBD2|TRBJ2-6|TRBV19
CASSMPRGGVISSGANVLTF
TGTGCCAGTAGTATGCCTCGGGGGGGTGTGATAAGCTCTGGGGCCAACGTCCTGACTTTC
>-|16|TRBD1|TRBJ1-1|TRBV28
CASRPTPGTGVTEAFF
TGTGCCAGCAGACCTACCCCCGGGACAGGGGTGACTGAAGCTTTCTTT
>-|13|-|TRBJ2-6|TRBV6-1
CASRARGANVLTF
TGTGCCAGCAGGGCCCGGGGGGCCAACGTCCTGACTTTC
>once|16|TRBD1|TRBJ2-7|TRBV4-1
CASSQSITGVSYEQYF
TGCGCCAGCAGCCAATCTATAACAGGGGTCTCCTACGAGCAGTACTTC
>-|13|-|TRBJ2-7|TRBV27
CASSPGAGDEQYF
TGTGCCAGCAGTCCCGGTGCAGGGGACGAGCAGTACTTC
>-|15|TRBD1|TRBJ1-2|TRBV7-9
CASSPSSTGVYGYTF
TGTGCCAGCAGCCCCTCCTCGACAGGGGTCTATGGCTACACCTTC
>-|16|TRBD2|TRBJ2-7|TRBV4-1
CASSLPLAGVGGEQYF
TGCGCCAGCAGCCTTCCACTAGCGGGAGTAGGCGGCGAGCAGTACTTC
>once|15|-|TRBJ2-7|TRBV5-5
CASSLWTLPKGEQYF
TGTGCCAGCAGCTTGTGGACGTTACCCAAGGGCGAGCAGTACTTC
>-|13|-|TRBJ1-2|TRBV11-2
CASSLDLTPHPTF
TGTGCCAGCAGCTTAGATTTAACGCCCCATCCCACCTTC
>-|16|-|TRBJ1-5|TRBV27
CASSQGGTRFPRPQHF
TGTGCCAGCAGTCAAGGGGGGACTCGCTTCCCCAGGCCCCAGCATTTT
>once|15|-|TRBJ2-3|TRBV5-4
CASRSLNTPTDTQYF
TGTGCCAGCAGGTCACTGAATACCCCCACAGATACGCAGTATTTT
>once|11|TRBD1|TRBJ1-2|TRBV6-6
CASSSGGGYTF
TGTGCCAGCAGTTCAGGGGGTGGCTACACCTTC
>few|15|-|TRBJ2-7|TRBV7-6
CASSPSLPYSYEQYF
TGTGCCAGCAGCCCGTCGCTCCCGTATTCCTACGAGCAGTACTTC
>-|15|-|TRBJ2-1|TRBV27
CASSPRGGIYNEQFF
TGTGCCAGCAGTCCCCGTGGCGGGATTTACAATGAGCAGTTCTTC
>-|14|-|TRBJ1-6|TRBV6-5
CASSYSMEGSPLHF
TGTGCCAGCAGTTACTCGATGGAGGGATCACCCCTCCACTTT
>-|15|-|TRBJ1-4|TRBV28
CASSHQSWIHEKLFF
TGTGCCAGCAGTCATCAATCATGGATCCATGAAAAACTGTTTTTT
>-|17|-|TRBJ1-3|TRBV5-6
CASSIGQGILSGNTIYF
TGTGCCAGCAGCATTGGGCAGGGGATCCTTTCTGGAAACACCATATATTTT
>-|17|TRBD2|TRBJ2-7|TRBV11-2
CASSSHRVGGVSYEQYF
TGTGCCAGCAGCTCCCACCGGGTGGGAGGGGTCTCCTACGAGCAGTACTTC
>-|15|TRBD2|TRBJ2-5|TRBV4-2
CASRSLAGLEETQYF
TGTGCCAGCAGATCACTAGCGGGACTTGAGGAGACCCAGTACTTC
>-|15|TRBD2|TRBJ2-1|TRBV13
CASSLASGISNEQFF
TGTGCCAGCAGCCTAGCTAGCGGGATTTCCAATGAGCAGTTCTTC
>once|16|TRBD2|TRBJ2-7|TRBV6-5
CASSYSISGRVYEQYF
TGTGCCAGCAGTTACTCGATTAGCGGGAGGGTCTACGAGCAGTACTTC
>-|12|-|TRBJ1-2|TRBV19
CASSQGDYGYTF
TGTGCCAGTAGCCAGGGTGACTATGGCTACACCTTC
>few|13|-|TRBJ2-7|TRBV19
CASSPTGRYEQYF
TGTGCCAGTAGTCCGACAGGCCGCTACGAGCAGTACTTC
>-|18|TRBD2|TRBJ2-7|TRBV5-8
CASSSINLLAGLSYEQYF
TGTGCCAGCAGCTCCATAAACTTACTAGCGGGACTCTCCTACGAGCAGTACTTC
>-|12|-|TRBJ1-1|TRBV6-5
CASSTLDREAFF
TGTGCCAGCAGTACCTTGGACAGAGAAGCTTTCTTT
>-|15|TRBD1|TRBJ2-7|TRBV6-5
CASSYWGTGGNEQYF
TGTGCCAGCAGTTACTGGGGGACAGGGGGAAACGAGCAGTACTTC
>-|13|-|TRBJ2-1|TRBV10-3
CAISEVATNEQFF
TGTGCCATCAGTGAAGTAGCGACGAACGAGCAGTTCTTC
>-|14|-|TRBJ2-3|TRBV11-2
CASTTGPSTDTQYF
TGTGCCAGCACGACCGGTCCCAGCACAGATACGCAGTATTTT